This T cell receptor (beta chain) was sequenced in a study of T cells in Graves' hyperthyroidism and ophthalmopathy. V dropped 6 bases and J dropped 6 bases, with 16 bases sitting between them. Germline CDR1 and CDR2: DFQATT and SNEGSKA (reference sequence). The CDR3 extends over 13 amino acids. The diagnostic basis comprised clinical symptoms, serum thyroxine and TRAb, thyroid ultrasound and orbital computed tomography. Researchers took RNA transcripts and amplified the TCR beta CDR3 regions from them. TCR CDR3 underwent first-round RT-PCR with the HTBI primer set. MiXCR was run by TCRdb on the multiplex PCR reads, yielding one entry per CDR3 protein. The repertoire holds around 500,000 distinct CDR3 sequences, with 16% as singletons. This clonotype appeared a few times.

The chain carries TRBV20-1 and TRBJ2-3; D not resolved. This TCR was sampled from a woman aged 25 to 39 with Graves' ophthalmopathy. The sample taken for sequencing was blood. DNA for the CDR3: TGCAGTGCCCAGTGGGGTCCGAGGGATACGCAGTATTTT. Translating gives CSAQWGPRDTQYF.